The rows below give T cell receptor beta chains drawn from one sample of a study of blood T cell repertoires in COVID-19. TCRdb's table, derived via immunoSEQ multiplex PCR, lists solely in-frame clones and lacks some. In the table there are 300,000 to 450,000 clones, around 92% of which are singletons. Sequenced material: peripheral blood. All receptors come from a woman aged 30 to 39 with COVID-19, enrolled during active disease. The CDR3 runs from the conserved cysteine through the conserved F or W. A D gene is named only where the DNA matches it firmly. Rows give clone size only sometimes, using once, few, many, or a class for an expanded clone.

J gene	D gene	clone size	V gene	CDR3 DNA	CDR3 protein
TRBJ2-3	-	-	TRBV11-2	TGTGCCAGCAGCTTAGACCTCTACACAGATACGCAGTATTTT	CASSLDLYTDTQYF
TRBJ2-4	-	-	TRBV19	TGTGCCAGTAGTTTAGGGCGACAGCAAATAGCCAAAAACATTCAGTACTTC	CASSLGRQQIAKNIQYF
TRBJ1-3	-	-	TRBV19	TGTGCCAGTAGTTCGGGACAAGGTGGAAACACCATATATTTT	CASSSGQGGNTIYF
TRBJ1-6	-	-	TRBV4-3	TGCGCCAGCAGCCAAGATCACCGGGATTCACCCCTCCACTTT	CASSQDHRDSPLHF
TRBJ2-1	-	-	TRBV19	TGTGCCAGTAGTATAGCTACTAGCTCCCACAATGAGCAGTTCTTC	CASSIATSSHNEQFF
TRBJ2-3	TRBD1	-	TRBV6-2/TRBV6-3	TGTGCCAGCAGTCTCCCCCCCGACAGGGCAGATACGCAGTATTTT	CASSLPPDRADTQYF
TRBJ2-5	TRBD2	once	TRBV7-6	TGTGCCAGCAGCTCCACTAGCGGGAATATTAAGACCCAGTACTTC	CASSSTSGNIKTQYF
TRBJ2-1	-	-	TRBV4-2	TGTGCCAGCAGCCGGGACGGCGGGGTGGGTTACAATGAGCAGTTCTTC	CASSRDGGVGYNEQFF
TRBJ2-1	TRBD2	-	TRBV4-2	TGTGCCAGCAGCCCCTTAAGCGGGGAACCATACAATGAGCAGTTCTTC	CASSPLSGEPYNEQFF
TRBJ2-1	-	-	TRBV28	TGTGCCAGCAGTGGCGGGGTGGGGACCAATGAGCAGTTCTTC	CASSGGVGTNEQFF
TRBJ1-1	-	-	TRBV7-8	TGTGCCAGCAGCTTCGACAGTGCGAACACTGAAGCTTTCTTT	CASSFDSANTEAFF
TRBJ2-6	TRBD1	few	TRBV19	TGTGCCAGTAGTATTTATTTAAACAGGGGACCTGGGGCCAACGTCCTGACTTTC	CASSIYLNRGPGANVLTF
TRBJ2-3	-	few	TRBV10-3	TGTGCCGTCCAGGGGAGCACAGATACGCAGTATTTT	CAVQGSTDTQYF
TRBJ2-1	TRBD2	few	TRBV19	TGTGCCAGTAGTGGACTAGCGCGCTACAATGAGCAGTTCTTC	CASSGLARYNEQFF
TRBJ2-3	-	-	TRBV24-1	TGTGCCACCAGTGATTTGCCTTTGGCAGGGGCAGATACGCAGTATTTT	CATSDLPLAGADTQYF
TRBJ2-1	TRBD1	-	TRBV6-5	TGTGCCAGCCAAGGACAGGGGTACAATGAGCAGTTCTTC	CASQGQGYNEQFF
TRBJ2-3	TRBD2	-	TRBV19	TGTGCCAGTAGTCCCAGAGGGCGGGAGGCGGATACGCAGTATTTT	CASSPRGREADTQYF
TRBJ2-2	TRBD1	-	TRBV2	TGTGCCAGCAGCGGGCCGAAGAGGAAGGGACAGCAGAACACCGGGGAGCTGTTTTTT	CASSGPKRKGQQNTGELFF
TRBJ1-4	TRBD1	-	TRBV5-1	TGCGCCAGCAGCGACAGGGTAAATGAAAAACTGTTTTTT	CASSDRVNEKLFF
TRBJ1-6	TRBD1	-	TRBV7-9	TGTGCCAGCAGCTTAGTCACAGGGGACTCACCCCTCCACTTT	CASSLVTGDSPLHF
TRBJ2-3	-	-	TRBV12-3/TRBV12-4	TGTGCCAGCAGTTTGGGGGGATCAGATACGCAGTATTTT	CASSLGGSDTQYF
TRBJ2-6	-	-	TRBV7-9	TGTGCCAGCAGCTTAGGACAGGTTGGCCCATCTGGGGCCAACGTCCTGACTTTC	CASSLGQVGPSGANVLTF
TRBJ1-1	TRBD1	once	TRBV19	TGTGCCAGTAGTACTTACAGGGGGACGACTGAAGCTTTCTTT	CASSTYRGTTEAFF
TRBJ2-1	-	once	TRBV12-5	TGTGCTAGTGGTTCGGGAGCAGAGAATGAGCAGTTCTTC	CASGSGAENEQFF
TRBJ2-2	-	once	TRBV14	TGTGCCAGCAGCCAAGACCTAGCCCCCGGGGAGCTGTTTTTT	CASSQDLAPGELFF
TRBJ2-5	TRBD2	-	TRBV4-3	TGCGCCAGCAGCCCGGAGGGCGGGGGGCCCCCCCGCGAGACCCAGTACTTC	CASSPEGGGPPRETQYF
TRBJ2-1	TRBD2	-	TRBV5-1	TGCGCCAGCAGCTGGACTAGCGGGAGCATATATGAGCAGTTCTTC	CASSWTSGSIYEQFF
TRBJ1-2	-	-	TRBV5-4	TGTGCCAGCAGGTACCTTAAGGGGAAGGGCGGCTACACCTTC	CASRYLKGKGGYTF
TRBJ2-3	TRBD2	-	TRBV5-8	TGTGCCAGCAGCTTGGTACTAGCGCCTTATGAGGCAGATACGCAGTATTTT	CASSLVLAPYEADTQYF
TRBJ1-3	-	once	TRBV10-3	TGTGCCATCAGCCAGCAGGGAAGAGAGGGAAACACCATATATTTT	CAISQQGREGNTIYF
TRBJ2-6	TRBD1	-	TRBV27	TGTGCCAGCAGTGCCGGGACAGGGGGCGCTGGGGCCAACGTCCTGACTTTC	CASSAGTGGAGANVLTF
TRBJ2-1	-	-	TRBV5-1	TGCGCCAGCAGCTTGGTTATGTTCTCGGCGGGGTTCTTC	CASSLVMFSAGFF
TRBJ2-1	-	-	TRBV4-3	TGCGCCAGCAGCCAAGGTTGGTCCCAAGTAGTTGAGCAGTTCTTC	CASSQGWSQVVEQFF
TRBJ1-6	TRBD1	-	TRBV6-6	TGTGCCAGCAGTTACCCCTTAACAGGGGGGAATTCACCCCTCCACTTT	CASSYPLTGGNSPLHF
TRBJ1-4	TRBD1	-	TRBV10-3	TGTGCCATCAGTGAAAGACAGGGAGCAACTAATGAAAAACTGTTTTTT	CAISERQGATNEKLFF
TRBJ2-1	TRBD2	-	TRBV6-2/TRBV6-3	TGTGCCAGCAGTTACCCAGCGGGAGGCCGGAATGAGCAGTTCTTC	CASSYPAGGRNEQFF
TRBJ1-2	-	-	TRBV12-3/TRBV12-4	TGTGCCAGCAGTTTTCAGACTAACTATGGCTACACCTTC	CASSFQTNYGYTF
TRBJ2-3	-	-	TRBV7-8	TGTGCCAGCAGTACGGGTCTTCTCACAGATACGCAGTATTTT	CASSTGLLTDTQYF
TRBJ2-2	TRBD1	-	TRBV9	TGTGCCAGCAGCGACCGCGGGACAGGGCACACCGGGGAGCTGTTTTTT	CASSDRGTGHTGELFF
TRBJ2-2	-	few	TRBV19	TGTGCCAGTAGTGTTTACAACAGGGACACCGGGGAGCTGTTTTTT	CASSVYNRDTGELFF
TRBJ2-2	TRBD2	-	TRBV2	TGTGCCAGCACCTCACGGGCTAGCGGGGAGATCCAGAACACCGGGGAGCTGTTTTTT	CASTSRASGEIQNTGELFF